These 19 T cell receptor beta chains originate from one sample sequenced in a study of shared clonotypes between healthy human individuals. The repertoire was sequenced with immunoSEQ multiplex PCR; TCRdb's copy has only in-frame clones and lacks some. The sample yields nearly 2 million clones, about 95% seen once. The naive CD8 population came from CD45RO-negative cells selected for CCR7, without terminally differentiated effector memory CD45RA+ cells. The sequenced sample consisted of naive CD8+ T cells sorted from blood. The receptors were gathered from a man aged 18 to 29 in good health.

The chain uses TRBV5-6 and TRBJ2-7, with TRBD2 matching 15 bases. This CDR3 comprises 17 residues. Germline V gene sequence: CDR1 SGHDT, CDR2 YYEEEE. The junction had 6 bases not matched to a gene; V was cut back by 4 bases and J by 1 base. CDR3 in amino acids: CASSPGLAGGTSYEQYF. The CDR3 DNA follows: TGTGCCAGCAGCCCGGGACTAGCGGGGGGAACTTCCTACGAGCAGTACTTC.

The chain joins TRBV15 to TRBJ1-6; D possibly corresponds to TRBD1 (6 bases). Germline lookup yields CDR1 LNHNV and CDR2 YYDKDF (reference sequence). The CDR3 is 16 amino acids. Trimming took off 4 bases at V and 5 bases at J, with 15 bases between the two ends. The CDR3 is CATSIRESGDNSPLHF. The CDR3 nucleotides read TGTGCCACCAGCATACGGGAATCAGGGGATAATTCACCCCTCCACTTT.

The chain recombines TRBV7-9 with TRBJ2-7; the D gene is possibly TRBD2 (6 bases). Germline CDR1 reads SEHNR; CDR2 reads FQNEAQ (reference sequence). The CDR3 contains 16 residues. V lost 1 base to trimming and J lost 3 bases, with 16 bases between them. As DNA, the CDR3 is TGTGCCAGCAGCTTAGAAGGTGGAGGGGAAGTCTACGAGCAGTACTTC. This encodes CASSLEGGGEVYEQYF.

CDR3 coding DNA: TGCGCCAGCAATCTGGTCGTTGGCACAGATACGCAGTATTTT. It translates to CASNLVVGTDTQYF. This chain connects TRBV4-1 to TRBJ2-3; no firm D call. V lost 7 bases to trimming and J lost 1 base, with 12 bases between them. CDR1 MGHRA and CDR2 YSYEKL come from the germline V gene. The CDR3 extends over 14 amino acids.

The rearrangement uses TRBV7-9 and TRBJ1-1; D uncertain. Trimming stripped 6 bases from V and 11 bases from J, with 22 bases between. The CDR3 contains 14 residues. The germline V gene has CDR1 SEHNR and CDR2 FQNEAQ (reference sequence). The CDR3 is CASSGDVARRSAFF. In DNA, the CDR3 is TGTGCCAGCAGTGGAGATGTCGCCCGGCGGTCTGCTTTCTTT.

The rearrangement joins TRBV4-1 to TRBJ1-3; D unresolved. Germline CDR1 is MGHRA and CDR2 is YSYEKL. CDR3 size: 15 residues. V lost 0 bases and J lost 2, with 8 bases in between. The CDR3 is CASSQDWVPGNTIYF. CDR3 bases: TGCGCCAGCAGCCAAGATTGGGTCCCTGGAAACACCATATATTTT.

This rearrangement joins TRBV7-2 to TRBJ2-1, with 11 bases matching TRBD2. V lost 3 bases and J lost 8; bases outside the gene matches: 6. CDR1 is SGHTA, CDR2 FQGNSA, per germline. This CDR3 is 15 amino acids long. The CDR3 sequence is CASSLGLAEDDEQFF. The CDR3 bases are TGTGCCAGCAGCTTGGGACTAGCGGAGGATGATGAGCAGTTCTTC.

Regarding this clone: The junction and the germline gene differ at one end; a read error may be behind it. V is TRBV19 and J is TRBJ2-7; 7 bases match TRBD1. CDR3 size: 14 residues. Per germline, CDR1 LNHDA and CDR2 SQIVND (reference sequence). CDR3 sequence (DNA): TGTGCCAGTAGTATAACGACAGGGAGCTACGGGCAGTACTTC. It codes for CASSITTGSYGQYF.

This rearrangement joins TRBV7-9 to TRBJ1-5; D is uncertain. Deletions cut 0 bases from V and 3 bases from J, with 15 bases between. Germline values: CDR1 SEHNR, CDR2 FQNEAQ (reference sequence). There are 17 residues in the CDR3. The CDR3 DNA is TGTGCCAGCAGCTTAGCGCCGGTAGGGCTGGCCAATCAGCCCCAGCATTTT. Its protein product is CASSLAPVGLANQPQHF.

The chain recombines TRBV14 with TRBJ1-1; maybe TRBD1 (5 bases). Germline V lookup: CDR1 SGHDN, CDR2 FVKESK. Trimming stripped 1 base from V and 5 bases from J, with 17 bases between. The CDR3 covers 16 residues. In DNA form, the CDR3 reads TGTGCCAGCAGCCAAGGCCGGGGCCTAAGGGAGACTGAAGCTTTCTTT. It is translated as CASSQGRGLRETEAFF.

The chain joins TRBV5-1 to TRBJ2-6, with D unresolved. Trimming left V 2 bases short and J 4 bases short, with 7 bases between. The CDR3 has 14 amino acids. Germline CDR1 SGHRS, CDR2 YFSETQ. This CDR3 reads CASSFSLGANVLTF. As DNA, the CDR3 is TGCGCCAGCAGCTTTAGTCTCGGGGCCAACGTCCTGACTTTC.

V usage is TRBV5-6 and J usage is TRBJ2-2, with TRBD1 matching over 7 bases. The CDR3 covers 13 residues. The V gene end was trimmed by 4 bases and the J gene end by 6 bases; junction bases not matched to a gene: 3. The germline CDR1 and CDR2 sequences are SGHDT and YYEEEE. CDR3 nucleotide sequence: TGTGCCAGCAGCCGGACAGGCGCCGGGGAGCTGTTTTTT. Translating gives CASSRTGAGELFF.

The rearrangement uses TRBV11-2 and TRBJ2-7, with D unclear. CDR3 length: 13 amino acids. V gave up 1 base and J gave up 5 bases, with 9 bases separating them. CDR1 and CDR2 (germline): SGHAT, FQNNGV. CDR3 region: CASSLVLPDEQYF. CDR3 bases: TGTGCCAGCAGCTTAGTATTACCAGACGAGCAGTACTTC.

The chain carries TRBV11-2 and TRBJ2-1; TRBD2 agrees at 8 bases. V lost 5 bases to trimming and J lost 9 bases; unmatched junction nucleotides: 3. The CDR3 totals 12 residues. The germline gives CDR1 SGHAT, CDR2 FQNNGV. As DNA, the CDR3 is TGTGCCAGCAGCCGGGGGGGCGGTGAGCAGTTCTTC. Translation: CASSRGGGEQFF.

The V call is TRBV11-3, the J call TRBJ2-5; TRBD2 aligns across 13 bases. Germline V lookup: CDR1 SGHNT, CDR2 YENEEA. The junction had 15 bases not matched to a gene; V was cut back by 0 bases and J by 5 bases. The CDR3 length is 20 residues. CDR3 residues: CASSLDLFGLAGAPRETQYF. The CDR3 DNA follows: TGTGCCAGCAGCTTAGATCTTTTCGGACTAGCGGGAGCCCCTCGGGAGACCCAGTACTTC.

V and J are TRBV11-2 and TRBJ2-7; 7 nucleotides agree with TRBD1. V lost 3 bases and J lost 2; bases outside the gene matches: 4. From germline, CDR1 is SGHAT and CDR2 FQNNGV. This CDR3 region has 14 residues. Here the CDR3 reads CASSFRTGAYEQYF. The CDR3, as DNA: TGTGCCAGCAGCTTCCGGACAGGTGCCTACGAGCAGTACTTC.

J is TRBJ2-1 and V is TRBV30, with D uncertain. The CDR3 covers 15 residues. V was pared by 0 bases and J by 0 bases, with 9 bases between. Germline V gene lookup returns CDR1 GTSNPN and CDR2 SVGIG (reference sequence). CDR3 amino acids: CAWSVGVSSYNEQFF. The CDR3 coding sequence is TGTGCCTGGAGTGTAGGAGTTAGCTCCTACAATGAGCAGTTCTTC.

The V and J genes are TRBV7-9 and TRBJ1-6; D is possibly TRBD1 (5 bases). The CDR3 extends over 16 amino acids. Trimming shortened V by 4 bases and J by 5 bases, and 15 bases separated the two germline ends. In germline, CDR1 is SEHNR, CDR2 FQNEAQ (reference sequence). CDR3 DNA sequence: TGTGCCAGCAGCTCTAATGCGGGGGATAATAATTCACCCCTCCACTTT. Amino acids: CASSSNAGDNNSPLHF.

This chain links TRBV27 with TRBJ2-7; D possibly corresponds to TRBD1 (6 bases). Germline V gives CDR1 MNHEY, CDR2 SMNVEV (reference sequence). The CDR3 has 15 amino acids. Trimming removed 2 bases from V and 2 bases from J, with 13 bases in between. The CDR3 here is CASSLLRDKAYEQYF. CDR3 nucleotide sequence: TGTGCCAGCAGTTTACTACGGGACAAAGCCTACGAGCAGTACTTC.